Presented here are 9 T cell receptor beta chains from one specimen sequenced in a study of T cell responses to AZD1222 COVID-19 vaccine. Libraries were prepared by immunoSEQ multiplex PCR; TCRdb keeps only in-frame clonotypes and omits some of them. The sample yields around 130,000 clones, over 90% seen once. The input for sequencing was peripheral blood, taken on day 0 of AZD1222 vaccination. The receptor set was obtained from an adult in good health.

This rearrangement joins TRBV10-3 to TRBJ2-7; 12 bases agree with TRBD1. Germline values: CDR1 ENHRY, CDR2 SYGVKD. Trimming removed 5 bases from V and 5 bases from J; junction bases left unmatched: 7. This CDR3 has 15 residues. This CDR3 is CAISSRDRGLNEQYF. CDR3 nucleotide sequence: TGTGCCATCAGTAGCCGGGACAGGGGGCTCAACGAGCAGTACTTC.

This chain links TRBV11-3 with TRBJ2-7, with D tentatively TRBD1 (6 bases). V was trimmed by 0 bases and J by 1 base, leaving 7 bases between them. This CDR3 is built from 14 residues. Germline CDR1 is SGHNT and CDR2 is YENEEA. CDR3 DNA sequence: TGTGCCAGCAGCTTAGAAGGGGGATCCTACGAGCAGTACTTC. This sequence encodes CASSLEGGSYEQYF. Combining the CDR3 with reference TRBV11-3 and TRBJ2-7 gives the whole variable domain EAGVVQSPRYKIIEKKQPVAFWCNPISGHNTLYWYLQNLGQGPELLIRYENEEAVDDSQLPKDRFSAERLKGVDSTLKIQPAELGDSAVYLCASSLEGGSYEQYFGPGTRLTVT.

J is TRBJ2-7 and V is TRBV6-5; D not resolved. Per germline, CDR1 MNHEY and CDR2 SVGAGI. The CDR3 totals 12 residues. The germline V and J ends were trimmed by 2 bases and 4 bases, with 6 bases remaining between them. CDR3 region: CASSYDRYEQYF. In DNA form, the CDR3 reads TGTGCCAGCAGTTACGACCGTTACGAGCAGTACTTC.

The chain recombines TRBV6-1 with TRBJ1-2; D uncertain. V was cut by 2 bases and J by 5 bases, with 15 bases left in between. CDR1 MNHNS and CDR2 SASEGT come from the germline V gene. There are 15 residues in the CDR3. The CDR3: CASSERRQNLYGYTF. CDR3 DNA: TGTGCCAGCAGTGAACGGCGCCAGAACCTGTATGGCTACACCTTC.

The chain combines TRBV19 with TRBJ2-7; D is undetermined. The V end was cut by 10 bases, the J end by 3 bases, with 13 bases between. In germline, CDR1 is LNHDA, CDR2 SQIVND (reference sequence). The CDR3 runs to 12 residues. CDR3 loop: CATHSAGYEQYF. The CDR3 DNA reads as TGTGCCACCCACTCGGCAGGCTACGAGCAGTACTTC.

This clone was seen once. J is TRBJ1-1 and V is TRBV19; D is perhaps TRBD1 (5 bases). Germline V gives CDR1 LNHDA, CDR2 SQIVND (reference sequence). This CDR3 contains 15 residues. Trimming pared 3 bases from V and 4 bases from J, leaving 15 bases between. The CDR3 spells CASSMVPAGGTEAFF. In DNA form, the CDR3 reads TGTGCCAGTAGTATGGTTCCGGCGGGGGGCACTGAAGCTTTCTTT.

The J gene is TRBJ2-5, the V gene TRBV7-7, with D uncertain. Trimming removed 0 bases at V and 5 bases at J, with 7 bases between. The CDR3 is 13 residues long. Germline V lookup: CDR1 SSHAT, CDR2 FNYEAQ (reference sequence). In nucleotides, the CDR3 is TGTGCCAGCAGCTTAGCCGTTGCGGAGACCCAGTACTTC. Its protein product is CASSLAVAETQYF. Together with reference TRBV7-7 and TRBJ2-5, the CDR3 gives the full variable domain: GAGVSQSPRYKVTKRGQDVTLRCDPISSHATLYWYQQALGQGPEFLTYFNYEAQPDKSGLPSDRFSAERPEGSISTLTIQRTEQRDSAMYRCASSLAVAETQYFGPGTRLLVL.

The chain carries TRBV2 and TRBJ1-5; D perhaps matches TRBD1 (5 bases). From germline, CDR1 is SNHLY and CDR2 FYNNEI. The CDR3 is 12 residues long. Between the trimmed V and J ends, which lost 6 bases and 6 bases, there was a span of 9 bases. This CDR3 is CASRGGAQPQHF. CDR3 DNA: TGTGCCAGCAGGGGGGGAGCTCAGCCCCAGCATTTT.

The chain couples TRBV6-4 to TRBJ1-2; weak D call: TRBD1 (6 bases). The CDR3 length is 13 residues. Germline assignment: CDR1 MRHNA and CDR2 SNTAGT. V was pared by 6 bases and J by 4 bases, with 12 bases between. The CDR3 nucleotides are TGTGCCAGCAGCAGGGGCTTCCGCTATGGCTACACCTTC. It encodes CASSRGFRYGYTF.